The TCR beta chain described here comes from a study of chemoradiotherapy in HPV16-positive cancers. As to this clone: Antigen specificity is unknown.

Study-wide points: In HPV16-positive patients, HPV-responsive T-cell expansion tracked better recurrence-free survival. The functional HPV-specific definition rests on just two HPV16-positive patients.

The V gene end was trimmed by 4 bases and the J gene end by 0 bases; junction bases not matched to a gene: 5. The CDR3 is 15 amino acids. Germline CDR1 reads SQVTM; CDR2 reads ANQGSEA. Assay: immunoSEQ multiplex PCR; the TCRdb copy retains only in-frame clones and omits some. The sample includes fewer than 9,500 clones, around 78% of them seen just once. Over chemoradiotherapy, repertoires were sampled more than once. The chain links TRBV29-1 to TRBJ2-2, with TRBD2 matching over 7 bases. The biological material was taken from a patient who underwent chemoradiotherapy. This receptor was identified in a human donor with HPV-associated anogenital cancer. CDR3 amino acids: CSVGLRGANTGELFF. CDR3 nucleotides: TGCAGCGTTGGGCTACGGGGGGCGAACACCGGGGAGCTGTTTTTT.